These 11 T cell receptor beta chains share one sample of origin, sequenced in a study of spatial heterogeneity in lung cancer (dated by TCRdb to the late 2010s). The study at large found these results: The tumor nonsynonymous mutation count correlated with the number of expanded intratumoral alpha and beta TCRs.

Reading the label with the study, this specimen's time point is: sample taken at primary tumor resection. To prepare the library, 5' RACE was applied. Sequencing instrument: NextSeq 500. Clones were called with MiXCR by TCRdb after fastp trimmed the public reads at Q25, and only in-frame beta chains were retained. Entries that share a CDR3 protein sequence are merged under the most common genes and DNA. The sample table shows 3,000 to 4,500 distinct CDR3 sequences, and roughly 4.6% are seen once. The top ten clonotypes cover approximately 32% of the sample. These receptors have no identified antigens. The sequenced sample was lung tumor tissue, obtained at surgery. Source of these receptors: a female donor with early-stage non-small cell lung cancer.

In its sample, this clonotype was seen many times. Being off target in a library aimed at alpha chains, this beta chain has a size of little meaning. CDR3 coding DNA: TGCAGTGCTCCAGGGGCGGGGGCGGTGAACACTGAAGCTTTCTTT. Translation: CSAPGAGAVNTEAFF. The chain has TRBV20-1 and TRBJ1-1, with D tentatively TRBD1 (6 bases). The CDR3 runs 15 residues. V was trimmed by 5 bases and J by 0 bases, leaving 16 bases between them. Germline-derived CDR1 and CDR2 are DFQATT and SNEGSKA (reference sequence).

This clonotype is judged medium-sized. This beta chain represents an off-target read in a library built for alpha chains; its size is of limited meaning. This chain joins TRBV6-5 and TRBJ2-5, with TRBD2 as a possible D gene (6 bases). Trimming took off 2 bases at V and 3 bases at J, with 10 bases between the two ends. The germline V gene has CDR1 MNHEY and CDR2 SVGAGI. The CDR3 is 14 amino acids. The CDR3 region has the DNA TGTGCCAGCAGTTACGCGGGACGAAAAGAGACCCAGTACTTC. It translates to CASSYAGRKETQYF.

In its sample, this clonotype was seen many times. This beta chain appears as a stray read in a library generated for alpha chains; its size is not informative. The chain links TRBV10-3 to TRBJ2-1, with D perhaps TRBD1 (6 bases). CDR1 is ENHRY and CDR2 is SYGVKD in the germline V gene. The CDR3 sequence is 15 residues long. Trimming shortened V by 5 bases and J by 4 bases, and 15 bases separated the two germline ends. Here the CDR3 reads CAISLTGDTYNEQFF. CDR3 DNA: TGTGCCATCAGTCTGACAGGTGATACTTACAATGAGCAGTTCTTC.

This clonotype is a singleton in its sample. Being off target in a library aimed at alpha chains, this beta chain has a size of little meaning. The genes are TRBV28 and TRBJ2-7; D may be TRBD1 (6 bases). Trimming cost V 5 bases and J 7 bases, with 12 bases left between them. The CDR3 totals 12 residues. Germline assignment: CDR1 MDHEN and CDR2 SYDVKM. The CDR3 loop reads CASSPLQGEQYF. The CDR3 DNA reads TGTGCCAGCAGTCCACTACAGGGAGAGCAGTACTTC.

By share, this clonotype counts as medium-sized. A library made for alpha chains picked up this beta chain off target, so its size means little. This chain uses TRBV7-7 with TRBJ2-3, with D perhaps given as TRBD1 or TRBD2 (6 bases each). Germline lookup yields CDR1 SSHAT and CDR2 FNYEAQ (reference sequence). The CDR3 spans 15 residues. V lost 5 bases and J lost 3, with 15 bases in between. CDR3 region: CASSLGGGGTDTQYF. The CDR3 bases are TGTGCCAGCAGCCTCGGAGGGGGAGGAACAGATACGCAGTATTTT.

By proportion, this clonotype is medium-sized (0.01 to 0.1%). This beta chain appears as a stray read in a library generated for alpha chains; its size is not informative. The chain uses TRBV2 and TRBJ1-4, with D unclear. Trimming left V 6 bases short and J 5 bases short, with 13 bases between. CDR1 is SNHLY and CDR2 is FYNNEI in the germline V gene. The CDR3 is 14 amino acids. CDR3 coding DNA: TGTGCCAGCAGAAGAAGGCTAGCGAATGAAAAACTGTTTTTT. It yields the protein CASRRRLANEKLFF. The whole variable domain, filled in from reference TRBV2 and TRBJ1-4, reads EPEVTQTPSHQVTQMGQEVILRCVPISNHLYFYWYRQILGQKVEFLVSFYNNEISEKSEIFDDQFSVERPDGSNFTLKIRSTKLEDSAMYFCASRRRLANEKLFFGSGTQLSVL.

This clonotype rates as hyperexpanded (1% or more). This beta chain is an unintended read in a library built for alpha chains; its size means little. This rearrangement joins TRBV9 to TRBJ2-1; D is unclear. Deletions cut 0 bases from V and 8 bases from J, with 12 bases between. Germline assignment: CDR1 SGDLS and CDR2 YYNGEE. The CDR3 has 14 amino acids. Written as DNA, the CDR3 is TGTGCCAGCAGCGTAGCCGGGCCCTCGGATGAGCAGTTCTTC. As protein: CASSVAGPSDEQFF. The complete variable domain, with remaining parts taken from reference TRBV9 and TRBJ2-1, reads DSGVTQTPKHLITATGQRVTLRCSPRSGDLSVYWYQQSLDQGLQFLIQYYNGEERAKGNILERFSAQQFPDLHSELNLSSLELGDSALYFCASSVAGPSDEQFFGPGTRLTVL.

This clonotype is classed as medium-sized. This beta chain is a stray read from a library made for alpha chains; its abundance is not meaningful. J is TRBJ2-1 and V is TRBV12-3 or TRBV12-4, with D uncertain. The germline V and J ends were trimmed by 4 bases and 7 bases, with 11 bases remaining between them. This CDR3 has 13 amino acids. CDR3 sequence (DNA): TGTGCCAGCAGTTCCAGCCGTCCTAATGAGCAGTTCTTC. Translated: CASSSSRPNEQFF.

This clonotype rates as medium-sized. Little can be read into the size of this beta chain, an off-target read in a library designed for alpha chains. The DNA for the CDR3 is TGTGCCAGCGGAGAGGGATATCAGCCCCAGCATTTT. Its translation: CASGEGYQPQHF. The V gene is TRBV2, the J gene TRBJ1-5; D gene ambiguous. V was cut by 8 bases and J by 5 bases, with 10 bases left in between. This CDR3 comprises 12 residues. Looked up from germline, CDR1 is SNHLY and CDR2 is FYNNEI.

This clonotype was counted at least ten times. This beta chain was picked up by a library intended for alpha chains and is off target, so its count carries little meaning. The chain carries TRBV5-1 and TRBJ1-1; TRBD1 matches at 10 bases. The V segment lost 5 bases and the J segment 3 bases; nucleotides outside the gene matches: 10. Germline V gives CDR1 SGHRS, CDR2 YFSETQ. The CDR3 has 16 residues. In DNA, the CDR3 is TGCGCCAGCAGATCCATGACCGGGACAGGGGACACTGAAGCTTTCTTT. Its translation: CASRSMTGTGDTEAFF.

This clonotype has a count of ten or more. This beta chain turned up in a library designed for alpha chains; as an off-target read, its abundance says little. This sequence joins TRBV27 and TRBJ1-1, with D possibly matching TRBD1 (5 bases). CDR3 size: 13 residues. Germline lookup yields CDR1 MNHEY and CDR2 SMNVEV (reference sequence). V was clipped by 3 bases and J by 4 bases, with 9 bases between them. CDR3: CASSFRGSTEAFF. The CDR3 DNA reads as TGTGCCAGCAGTTTTAGGGGCAGCACTGAAGCTTTCTTT.